This is a list of T cell receptor beta chains from one sample in a study of shared clonotypes between healthy human individuals. TCRdb's copy holds only in-frame clones and misses some; the assay was immunoSEQ multiplex PCR. This sample yields millions of clones, of which approximately 94% are seen a single time; about 1.1% belongs to the top ten. The sequenced material came from naive CD8+ T cells sorted from blood. The receptors shown here come from a man aged 18 to 29 in good health. Both conserved end residues are part of each CDR3. Fields, in order: V gene, D gene, J gene, clone size, CDR3 protein, CDR3 DNA. The D gene is left open where the match is weak. Clone sizes are given selectively: once, few, many, or a class where the clone is expanded.

>TRBV28|NA|TRBJ1-1|NA
CASSFMNVNTEAFF
TGTGCCAGCAGTTTTATGAACGTGAACACTGAAGCTTTCTTT
>TRBV5-1|TRBD2|TRBJ2-5|few
CASSLEGTSGRTQETQYF
TGCGCCAGCAGCTTGGAGGGGACTAGCGGGAGGACCCAAGAGACCCAGTACTTC
>TRBV7-9|NA|TRBJ1-4|NA
CASSLQDSLNEKLFF
TGTGCCAGCAGCTTACAGGACAGCCTTAATGAAAAACTGTTTTTT
>TRBV6-5|TRBD2|TRBJ2-3|once
CASRSQGGGTDTQYF
TGTGCCAGCAGATCTCAGGGAGGGGGCACAGATACGCAGTATTTT
>TRBV30|NA|TRBJ2-1|NA
CAWSVDSSSYNEQFF
TGTGCCTGGAGTGTAGACTCGAGCTCCTACAATGAGCAGTTCTTC
>TRBV15|NA|TRBJ1-5|NA
CATSRDLSQPQHF
TGTGCCACCAGCAGAGATTTGAGTCAGCCCCAGCATTTT
>TRBV5-1|NA|TRBJ2-7|NA
CASSLEGTSPFQLRYEQYF
TGCGCCAGCAGCTTGGAAGGGACTTCTCCGTTTCAGCTAAGGTACGAGCAGTACTTC
>TRBV14|NA|TRBJ2-3|NA
CASSHTRAIFF
TGTGCCAGCAGCCACACACGGGCCATTTTTTTT
>TRBV19|NA|TRBJ1-1|NA
CASSAGGGSTEAFF
TGTGCCAGTAGTGCCGGTGGAGGGAGCACTGAAGCTTTCTTT
>TRBV10-1|TRBD2|TRBJ2-3|NA
CASSESTWEGLDTQYF
TGCGCCAGCAGTGAGTCGACGTGGGAGGGCCTCGATACGCAGTATTTT
>TRBV4-3|NA|TRBJ1-1|NA
CASSQEGGTEAFF
TGCGCCAGCAGCCAAGAGGGGGGGACTGAAGCTTTCTTT
>TRBV27|NA|TRBJ2-2|NA
CASSLRQKPNTGELFF
TGTGCCAGCAGTCTACGACAGAAACCGAACACCGGGGAGCTGTTTTTT
>TRBV9|NA|TRBJ2-7|NA
CASSVDQSYEQYF
TGTGCCAGCAGCGTAGACCAATCCTACGAGCAGTACTTC
>TRBV4-2|NA|TRBJ2-5|NA
CASSQVWGPPGETQYF
TGTGCCAGCAGCCAAGTTTGGGGCCCTCCGGGGGAGACCCAGTACTTC
>TRBV7-9|NA|TRBJ2-2|NA
CASSFIDMGGELFF
TGTGCCAGCAGCTTCATCGACATGGGAGGGGAGCTGTTTTTT
>TRBV27|NA|TRBJ1-6|NA
CASSSPGAYNSPLHF
TGTGCCAGCAGTTCCCCGGGCGCCTATAATTCACCCCTCCACTTT
>TRBV30|NA|TRBJ1-5|NA
CAWSWENSNQPQHF
TGTGCCTGGAGTTGGGAGAATAGCAATCAGCCCCAGCATTTT
>TRBV16|NA|TRBJ1-1|once
CASSAVPAGTEAFF
TGTGCCAGCAGCGCGGTCCCGGCGGGAACTGAAGCTTTCTTT
>TRBV6-6|NA|TRBJ1-5|NA
CASSSPTDYSNQPQHF
TGTGCCAGCAGTTCCCCGACAGATTATAGCAATCAGCCCCAGCATTTT
>TRBV13|NA|TRBJ2-7|NA
CASSLGSRNAYEQYF
TGTGCCAGCAGCTTGGGAAGCAGAAATGCCTACGAGCAGTACTTC
>TRBV2|TRBD1|TRBJ2-2|NA
CASEDRGSTGELFF
TGTGCCAGCGAAGACAGGGGCAGCACCGGGGAGCTGTTTTTT
>TRBV27|TRBD1|TRBJ2-7|NA
CASSLAAGTGNYEQYF
TGTGCCAGCAGTTTGGCTGCGGGGACAGGGAACTACGAGCAGTACTTC
>TRBV27|TRBD2|TRBJ2-3|NA
CASSTWVAGGLPFRTDTQYF
TGTGCCAGCAGTACATGGGTAGCGGGGGGCCTCCCCTTTCGCACAGATACGCAGTATTTT
>TRBV5-4|NA|TRBJ2-2|NA
CASSFGITGELFF
TGTGCCAGCAGCTTCGGGATCACCGGGGAGCTGTTTTTT
>TRBV7-9|NA|TRBJ1-2|NA
CASSSGTYYGYTF
TGTGCCAGCAGCTCTGGGACGTATTATGGCTACACCTTC
>TRBV9|NA|TRBJ1-4|NA
CASTQEAGEGLDEKLFF
TGTGCCAGCACCCAGGAGGCAGGGGAAGGATTAGATGAAAAACTGTTTTTT
>TRBV7-2|NA|TRBJ1-4|once
CASSPDWDPYEKLFF
TGTGCCAGCAGCCCCGACTGGGATCCCTATGAAAAACTGTTTTTT
>TRBV27|NA|TRBJ1-3|NA
CASGPRGVTGVGNTIYF
TGTGCCAGCGGCCCGCGGGGTGTGACAGGAGTCGGAAACACCATATATTTT
>TRBV29-1|NA|TRBJ1-2|NA
CSVSGSTDGYTF
TGCAGCGTTTCAGGGAGTACGGATGGCTACACCTTC
>TRBV4-1|NA|TRBJ1-3|NA
CASSQADGNTIYF
TGCGCCAGCAGCCAAGCGGACGGAAACACCATATATTTT
>TRBV9|TRBD2|TRBJ2-2|NA
CASSLAGVTGELFF
TGTGCCAGCAGTCTAGCGGGGGTCACCGGGGAGCTGTTTTTT
>TRBV5-4|NA|TRBJ1-3|NA
CASRLWGGNTIYF
TGTGCCAGCCGACTTTGGGGGGGAAACACCATATATTTT
>TRBV9|NA|TRBJ1-1|NA
CASSVGSHTEAFF
TGTGCCAGCAGCGTAGGAAGTCACACTGAAGCTTTCTTT
>TRBV6-1|TRBD1|TRBJ1-1|NA
CASRGQGVRGAFF
TGTGCCAGCAGAGGACAGGGCGTCAGGGGAGCTTTCTTT
>TRBV5-1|NA|TRBJ1-1|NA
CASSAHPGTEAFF
TGCGCCAGCAGCGCCCACCCAGGGACTGAAGCTTTCTTT
>TRBV11-2|NA|TRBJ1-1|NA
CASSLTEGLIAEAFF
TGTGCCAGCAGCTTAACCGAGGGATTAATCGCTGAAGCTTTCTTT
>TRBV9|TRBD2|TRBJ2-1|NA
CASSGTSGFNEQFF
TGTGCCAGCAGCGGGACTAGCGGGTTCAATGAGCAGTTCTTC
>TRBV9|TRBD1|TRBJ2-1|NA
CASSVPLGGQSSYNEQFF
TGTGCCAGCAGCGTGCCCTTAGGGGGCCAAAGCTCCTACAATGAGCAGTTCTTC
>TRBV15|NA|TRBJ1-4|NA
CATSLGVNDEKLFF
TGTGCCACCTCATTGGGGGTGAACGATGAAAAACTGTTTTTT
>TRBV10-2|NA|TRBJ2-7|NA
CASTDNSHAPYEQYF
TGCGCCAGCACCGACAACTCCCACGCCCCCTACGAGCAGTACTTC
>TRBV5-6|TRBD1|TRBJ2-7|NA
CASGYGTASYEQYF
TGTGCCAGCGGATACGGGACAGCGTCCTACGAGCAGTACTTC
>TRBV27|TRBD1|TRBJ2-7|NA
CASSLSAGTGFYEQYF
TGTGCCAGCAGTTTATCGGCCGGGACAGGGTTCTACGAGCAGTACTTC
>TRBV6-5|TRBD2|TRBJ2-7|NA
CASSQTSGTYEQYF
TGTGCCAGCAGCCAAACTAGCGGAACCTACGAGCAGTACTTC
>TRBV27|TRBD1|TRBJ2-7|NA
CASSLLGQGYEQYF
TGTGCCAGCAGTTTACTCGGACAGGGCTACGAGCAGTACTTC
>TRBV27|TRBD2|TRBJ2-1|NA
CASSLPGGPLTSSYNEQFF
TGTGCCAGCAGTTTACCGGGGGGGCCCCTGACTAGCTCCTACAATGAGCAGTTCTTC
>TRBV6-6|NA|TRBJ2-2|NA
CASFGFTGELFF
TGTGCCAGCTTCGGTTTCACCGGGGAGCTGTTTTTT